This entry lists 25 T cell receptor beta chains sequenced from one sample in a study of molecular identifiers for immune sequencing clone quantification (dated by TCRdb to the late 2010s). The library was made by PCR. The instrument given in TCRdb is NextSeq 500. Using fastp trimming at Q25 and MiXCR clonotype assembly, TCRdb reanalyzed the public sequencing data and kept in-frame beta chains. Rows are unified per CDR3 protein, each entry keeping the most common DNA and genes. The sample table lists approximately 40,000 distinct CDR3 sequences, approximately 25% of them with a count of one. The ten most abundant clones make up approximately 0.89% of the sample. Specimen: naive CD8+ T cells from blood, with Jurkat cell RNA spiked in. This specimen's cell subset or site label, per the study, means: FACS-sorted CD8+CD4-CCR7+CD45RA+ naive T cells. These receptors were taken from a human donor in good health. Some libraries in this study had Jurkat cell RNA spiked in.

This clonotype was seen repeatedly, ten times or more. The rearrangement links TRBV19 to TRBJ1-1; tentative D call: TRBD1 (5 bases). Trimming took 3 bases from V and 5 from J, leaving 16 bases between them. CDR3 length: 15 amino acids. In germline, CDR1 is LNHDA, CDR2 SQIVND (reference sequence). The CDR3 DNA follows: TGTGCCAGTAGTATTTACGGGACCCGGCAGACTGAAGCTTTCTTT. It specifies CASSIYGTRQTEAFF.

This clonotype was detected ten times or more. The chain employs TRBV12-3 or TRBV12-4 and TRBJ2-5; D unclear. Trimming removed 5 bases from V and 3 bases from J, with 16 bases in between. CDR3 length: 15 amino acids. CDR3 bases: TGTGCCAGCAGTAACTCGGCCCAGATGAAAGAGACCCAGTACTTC. The encoded protein is CASSNSAQMKETQYF.

This chain links TRBV4-1 with TRBJ2-3; no reliable D call. Germline V lookup: CDR1 MGHRA, CDR2 YSYEKL. Trimming took off 4 bases at V and 1 base at J, with 12 bases between the two ends. CDR3 length: 15 residues. DNA for the CDR3: TGCGCCAGCAGCCCCGAGCCCAGTCGCACAGATACGCAGTATTTT. The encoded protein is CASSPEPSRTDTQYF.

In the case of this clonotype: A much larger clone lies a single base off, so this may be a read error. The CDR3 loop is CASTGGPTYKQYF. CDR3 nucleotides: TGTGCCAGTACCGGGGGTCCCACCTACAAGCAGTACTTC. V and J are TRBV19 and TRBJ2-7, with D perhaps matching TRBD2 (6 bases). The CDR3 has 13 amino acids. Looked up from germline, CDR1 is LNHDA and CDR2 is SQIVND (reference sequence).

This clonotype was observed at least ten times. The chain is built from TRBV29-1 and TRBJ2-6; a possible D gene is TRBD1 (5 bases). The germline V and J ends were trimmed by 3 bases and 0 bases, with 9 bases remaining between them. Germline loops: CDR1 SQVTM, CDR2 ANQGSEA. CDR3 size: 15 residues. Written as DNA, the CDR3 is TGCAGCGTTGATCTCAGGGCCTCTGGGGCCAACGTCCTGACTTTC. Protein sequence: CSVDLRASGANVLTF.

About this clonotype itself: A clone one base away is much larger, so this may be a read error. The V call is TRBV6-1, the J call TRBJ1-2; D perhaps matches TRBD1 (6 bases). CDR3 length: 16 residues. Germline loops: CDR1 MNHNS, CDR2 SASEGT. CDR3 in amino acids: CASSLKGGSPNYGSTF. The CDR3, as DNA: TGTGCCAGCAGTCTAAAGGGGGGTTCTCCTAACTATGGCTCCACCTTC.

This clonotype was recorded at least ten times. The rearrangement uses TRBV5-4 and TRBJ2-7; 7 nucleotides line up with TRBD1. This CDR3 is built from 15 residues. The germline V gene has CDR1 SGHNT and CDR2 YYREEE (reference sequence). The J segment lost 6 bases and the V segment lost 4 bases, leaving 13 bases of the junction unmatched. In DNA form, the CDR3 reads TGTGCCAGCAGCCCGTATTTGGGGGACAGTGTCGAGCAGTACTTC. This sequence encodes CASSPYLGDSVEQYF.

This clonotype appeared many times. The chain combines TRBV15 with TRBJ2-7; D call uncertain. The V gene's germline CDR1 is LNHNV and CDR2 YYDKDF (reference sequence). The CDR3 loop spans 12 amino acids. Trimming cost V 4 bases and J 3 bases, with 7 bases left between them. CDR3: CATSKGGYEQYF. Written as DNA, the CDR3 is TGTGCCACCAGCAAAGGCGGCTACGAGCAGTACTTC.

This clonotype was detected many times. The chain employs TRBV28 and TRBJ2-2; D is ambiguous. CDR3 length equals 16 residues. Trimming shortened V by 2 bases and J by 1 base, and 11 bases separated the two germline ends. Germline lookup yields CDR1 MDHEN and CDR2 SYDVKM. CDR3 nucleotides: TGTGCCAGCAGTTTAATCGAGCCGATGAACACCGGGGAGCTGTTTTTT. Its translation: CASSLIEPMNTGELFF.

Many counts were recorded for this clonotype. The chain joins TRBV4-3 to TRBJ2-4; 9 positions match TRBD1. Per germline, CDR1 LGHNA and CDR2 YSLEER. The CDR3 is made up of 18 amino acids. The V and J ends lost 0 bases and 6 bases, in that order; junction bases with no gene match: 12. CDR3 nucleotide sequence: TGCGCCAGCAGCCAAGATTCTGAGGGACAGGGTTTGTTAAACATTCAGTACTTC. This sequence encodes CASSQDSEGQGLLNIQYF.

Worth noting for this clonotype: Since the CDR3 does not end with the conserved phenylalanine or tryptophan, this likely comes from a read error. The J gene is TRBJ2-7, the V gene TRBV3-1; 8 positions agree with TRBD2. Germline lookup yields CDR1 LGHDT and CDR2 YNNKEL (reference sequence). Unmatched junction bases numbered 13, after V lost 2 bases and J lost 4 bases. This CDR3 has 17 amino acids. For the CDR3, the DNA is TGTGCCAGCAGCCAATCTCGGAGCGGGAGCCCTCTTTACGAGCAGTACTCC. Its protein is CASSQSRSGSPLYEQYS.

This clonotype was seen at least ten times. V gene TRBV5-1 combines with J gene TRBJ2-1; 7 nucleotides match TRBD2. CDR1 SGHRS and CDR2 YFSETQ come from the germline V gene. With 3 bases clipped from V and 2 bases from J, the junction kept 8 bases outside the gene matches. The CDR3 extends over 16 amino acids. The CDR3 loop reads CASSSEGRDPYNEQFF. CDR3 bases: TGCGCCAGCAGCTCGGAGGGGAGGGACCCCTACAATGAGCAGTTCTTC.

In this sample, this clonotype turned up many times. The chain employs TRBV6-1 and TRBJ2-7, with a possible D match to TRBD2 (6 bases). The germline CDR1 and CDR2 sequences are MNHNS and SASEGT. The V and J ends lost 5 bases and 2 bases respectively, with 10 bases between them. This CDR3 is 13 amino acids long. Written as DNA, the CDR3 is TGTGCCAGCAGTTGGGACTCGGCCTACGAGCAGTACTTC. It codes for CASSWDSAYEQYF.

This clonotype was seen at least ten times. The chain joins TRBV7-2 to TRBJ2-3; 8 bases fit TRBD2. The CDR3 length is 15 residues. V trimming: 5 bases; J trimming: 0 bases; junction bases outside the gene matches: 4. Germline V CDR1 and CDR2: SGHTA, FQGNSA. The CDR3 bases are TGTGCCAGCAGCGGTAGCGGGGCTAGCACAGATACGCAGTATTTT. It specifies CASSGSGASTDTQYF.

In this sample, this clonotype turned up a few times. The chain has TRBV19 and TRBJ2-3; no clear D. V was trimmed by 3 bases and J by 0 bases, leaving 10 bases between them. CDR3 length: 15 residues. Germline values: CDR1 LNHDA, CDR2 SQIVND (reference sequence). CDR3: CASSILGFSTDTQYF. CDR3 DNA: TGTGCCAGTAGTATTTTGGGGTTTAGCACAGATACGCAGTATTTT. The variable domain in full, completed from reference TRBV19 and TRBJ2-3, reads DGGITQSPKYLFRKEGQNVTLSCEQNLNHDAMYWYRQDPGQGLRLIYYSQIVNDFQKGDIAEGYSVSREKKESFPLTVTSAQKNPTAFYLCASSILGFSTDTQYFGPGTRLTVL.

In this sample, this clonotype turned up many times. The chain is built from TRBV14 and TRBJ2-7; 8 nucleotides match TRBD1. The germline CDR1 and CDR2 sequences are SGHDN and FVKESK. The J segment lost 4 bases and the V segment lost 1 base, leaving 6 bases of the junction unmatched. This CDR3 contains 15 residues. CDR3 in amino acids: CASSQGAGGVYEQYF. DNA of the CDR3: TGTGCCAGCAGCCAAGGTGCAGGGGGCGTATACGAGCAGTACTTC.

In its sample, this clonotype was seen many times. No conserved phenylalanine or tryptophan is present at the end of the CDR3, so a read error is the likely explanation. The chain carries TRBV28 and TRBJ2-4; D not resolved. Trimming pared 5 bases from V and 8 bases from J, leaving 19 bases between. Germline CDR1 and CDR2: MDHEN and SYDVKM. CDR3 length: 15 residues. CDR3 DNA sequence: TGTGCCAGCAGTCCCATTACTCTATCCGAGGACATTCAGTACCTC. This sequence encodes CASSPITLSEDIQYL.

About this clonotype itself: Just one base apart from a much larger clone, this may be a read error. The V gene is TRBV27, the J gene TRBJ2-4; no clear D. Germline CDR1 reads MNHEY; CDR2 reads SMNVEV (reference sequence). The CDR3 consists of 13 residues. CDR3 bases: TGTGCCAGCAGCATTCAAGCCAAAAACATTCGGTACTTC. This codes for CASSIQAKNIRYF.

This clonotype showed up just a few times. This may be a read error, as it is one base from a much larger clone. CDR3 DNA: TGTGCCAGCAGAGAAGTTTCAGATACGCAGTATTTT. As protein: CASREVSDTQYF. V and J are TRBV27 and TRBJ2-3; D remains ambiguous. Germline CDR1 is MNHEY and CDR2 is SMNVEV (reference sequence). Trimming removed 6 bases at V and 4 bases at J, with 8 bases between. There are 12 residues in the CDR3.

This clonotype appeared a few times. The rearrangement links TRBV12-3 or TRBV12-4 to TRBJ2-1; a possible D gene is TRBD1 (6 bases). This CDR3 has 15 residues. Trimming shortened V by 6 bases and J by 4 bases, and 16 bases separated the two germline ends. The CDR3: CASRPPGTTYNEQFF. The CDR3, as DNA: TGTGCCAGCAGACCACCCGGGACAACTTACAATGAGCAGTTCTTC.

Judged by abundance, this clonotype is medium-sized. The chain uses TRBV10-2 and TRBJ2-5; D assignment may be TRBD1 or TRBD2 (6 bases each). V was trimmed by 4 bases and J by 5 bases, leaving 11 bases between them. Germline CDR1 and CDR2: WSHSY and SAAADI. This CDR3 has 13 residues. The CDR3 coding sequence is TGCGCCAGCAGTGCCGGGGGCGGTGAGACCCAGTACTTC. Amino acid sequence: CASSAGGGETQYF.

The chain joins TRBV27 to TRBJ2-7; the match to TRBD1 covers 8 bases. Germline assignment: CDR1 MNHEY and CDR2 SMNVEV (reference sequence). After removal of 6 bases from V and 3 bases from J, the junction contained 7 bases not matched to a gene. The CDR3 is made up of 14 amino acids. The CDR3 sequence: CASRPGQGGYEQYF. CDR3 bases: TGTGCCAGCAGACCCGGACAGGGCGGCTACGAGCAGTACTTC.

The chain employs TRBV27 and TRBJ2-7; 8 bases fit TRBD1. Trimming at V came to 3 bases and at J to 4 bases, leaving 2 bases not matched to a gene. The CDR3 totals 13 residues. CDR1 and CDR2 from the germline V gene are MNHEY and SMNVEV (reference sequence). This CDR3 reads CASSFYRGYEQYF. Written as DNA, the CDR3 is TGTGCCAGCAGTTTCTACAGGGGGTACGAGCAGTACTTC.

About this clonotype itself: One base away lies a much larger clone, so this may be a sequencing read error. The chain employs TRBV6-5 and TRBJ2-7; no reliable D call. The CDR3 consists of 13 residues. V was clipped by 0 bases and J by 3 bases, with 6 bases between them. Per germline, CDR1 MNHEY and CDR2 SVGAGI. CDR3 nucleotide sequence: TGTGCCAGCAGTTACTCCTATGGCTACGAGCAGTACTTC. This gives the protein CASSYSYGYEQYF.

Remarks on this clonotype: A much more abundant neighbour one base away suggests this may be a read error. The chain uses TRBV7-9 and TRBJ2-5; D is uncertain. The CDR3 extends over 14 amino acids. Germline-derived CDR1 and CDR2 are SEHNR and FQNEAQ (reference sequence). CDR3 sequence (DNA): TGTGCCAGCAGCTTAGAGGGCGGAAAAGAGACCCGGTACTTC. The encoded protein is CASSLEGGKETRYF.